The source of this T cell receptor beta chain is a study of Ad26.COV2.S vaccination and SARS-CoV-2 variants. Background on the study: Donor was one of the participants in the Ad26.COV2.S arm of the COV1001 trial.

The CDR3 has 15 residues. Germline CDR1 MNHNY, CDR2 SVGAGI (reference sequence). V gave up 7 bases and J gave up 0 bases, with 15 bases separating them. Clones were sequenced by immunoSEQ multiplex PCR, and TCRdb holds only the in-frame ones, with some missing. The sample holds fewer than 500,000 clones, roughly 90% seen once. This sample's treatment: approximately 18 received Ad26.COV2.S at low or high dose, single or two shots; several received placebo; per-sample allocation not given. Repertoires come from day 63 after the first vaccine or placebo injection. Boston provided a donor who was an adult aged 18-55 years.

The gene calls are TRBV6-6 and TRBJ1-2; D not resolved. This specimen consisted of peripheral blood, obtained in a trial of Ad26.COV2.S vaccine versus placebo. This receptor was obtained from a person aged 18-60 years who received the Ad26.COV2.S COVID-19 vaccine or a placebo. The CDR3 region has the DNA TGTGCCAGCAATACGCCACCGTCCACTAACTATGGCTACACCTTC. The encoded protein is CASNTPPSTNYGYTF.